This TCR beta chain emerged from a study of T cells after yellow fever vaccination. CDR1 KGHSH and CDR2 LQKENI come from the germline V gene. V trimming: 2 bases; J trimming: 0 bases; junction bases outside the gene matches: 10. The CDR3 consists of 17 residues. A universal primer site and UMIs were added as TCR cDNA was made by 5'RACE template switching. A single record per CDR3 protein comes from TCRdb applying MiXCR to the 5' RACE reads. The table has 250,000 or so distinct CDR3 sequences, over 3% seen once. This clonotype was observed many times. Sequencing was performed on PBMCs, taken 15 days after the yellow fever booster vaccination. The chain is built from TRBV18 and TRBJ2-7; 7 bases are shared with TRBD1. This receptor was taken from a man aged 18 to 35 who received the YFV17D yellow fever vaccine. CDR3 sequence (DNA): TGTGCCAGCTCACCATCTAGGGTCTGGACAGGCTCCTACGAGCAGTACGTC. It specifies CASSPSRVWTGSYEQYV.